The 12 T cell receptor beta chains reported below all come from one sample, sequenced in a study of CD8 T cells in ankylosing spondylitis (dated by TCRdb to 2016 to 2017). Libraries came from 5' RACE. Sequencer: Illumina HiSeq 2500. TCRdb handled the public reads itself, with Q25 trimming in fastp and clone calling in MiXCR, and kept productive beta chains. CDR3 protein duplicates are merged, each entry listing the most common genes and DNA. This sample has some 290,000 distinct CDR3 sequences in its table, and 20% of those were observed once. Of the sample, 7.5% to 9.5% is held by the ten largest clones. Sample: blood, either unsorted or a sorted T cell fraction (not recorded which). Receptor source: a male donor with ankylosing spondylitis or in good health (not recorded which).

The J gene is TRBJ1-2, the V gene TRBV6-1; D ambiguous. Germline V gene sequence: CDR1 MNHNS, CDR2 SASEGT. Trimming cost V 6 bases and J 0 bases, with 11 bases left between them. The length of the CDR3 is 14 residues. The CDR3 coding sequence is TGTGCCAGCAGCCGCCGCGTCGCTAACTATGGCTACACCTTC. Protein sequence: CASSRRVANYGYTF.

CDR3 DNA: TGTGCCAGCAGCTCCCTTAGGGGGGGCACTGAAGCTTTCTTT. Amino acids: CASSSLRGGTEAFF. The J gene is TRBJ1-1, the V gene TRBV7-6; D is perhaps TRBD1 (6 bases). From germline, CDR1 is SGHVS and CDR2 FNYEAQ. The CDR3 runs to 14 residues. V lost 4 bases to trimming and J lost 4 bases, with 13 bases between them. Looking up the rest from reference TRBV7-6 and TRBJ1-1 gives the full variable domain: GAGVSQSPRYKVTKRGQDVALRCDPISGHVSLYWYRQALGQGPEFLTYFNYEAQQDKSGLPNDRFSAERPEGSISTLTIQRTEQRDSAMYRCASSSLRGGTEAFFGQGTRLTVV.

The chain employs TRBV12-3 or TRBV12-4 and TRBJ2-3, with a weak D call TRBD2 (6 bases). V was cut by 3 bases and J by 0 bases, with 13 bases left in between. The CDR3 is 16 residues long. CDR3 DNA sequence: TGTGCCAGCAGTTTTATAGGGGACTCTAGCACAGATACGCAGTATTTT. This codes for CASSFIGDSSTDTQYF.

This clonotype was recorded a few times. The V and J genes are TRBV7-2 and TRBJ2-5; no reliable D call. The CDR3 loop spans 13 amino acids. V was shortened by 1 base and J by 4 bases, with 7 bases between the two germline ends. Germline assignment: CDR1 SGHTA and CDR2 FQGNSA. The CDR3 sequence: CASSLGRRETQYF. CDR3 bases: TGTGCCAGCAGCTTAGGCCGCCGAGAGACCCAGTACTTC.

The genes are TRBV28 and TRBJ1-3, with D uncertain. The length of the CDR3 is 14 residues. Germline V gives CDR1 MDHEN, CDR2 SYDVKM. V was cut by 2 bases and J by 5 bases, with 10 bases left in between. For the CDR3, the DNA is TGTGCCAGCAGTTTAGCTAACATCAGAAACACCATATATTTT. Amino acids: CASSLANIRNTIYF.

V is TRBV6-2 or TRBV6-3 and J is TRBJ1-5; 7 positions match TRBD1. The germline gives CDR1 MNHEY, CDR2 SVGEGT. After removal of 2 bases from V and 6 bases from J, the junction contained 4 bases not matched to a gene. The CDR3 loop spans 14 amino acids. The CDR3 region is CASSYTGAGQPQHF. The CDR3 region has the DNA TGTGCCAGCAGTTACACAGGGGCGGGTCAGCCCCAGCATTTT.

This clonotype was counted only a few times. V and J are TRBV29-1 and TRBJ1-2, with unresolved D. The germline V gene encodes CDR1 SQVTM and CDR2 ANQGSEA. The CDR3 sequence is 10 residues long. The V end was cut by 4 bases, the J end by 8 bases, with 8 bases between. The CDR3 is CSVATEGYTF. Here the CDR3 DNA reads TGCAGCGTTGCCACTGAAGGCTACACCTTC.

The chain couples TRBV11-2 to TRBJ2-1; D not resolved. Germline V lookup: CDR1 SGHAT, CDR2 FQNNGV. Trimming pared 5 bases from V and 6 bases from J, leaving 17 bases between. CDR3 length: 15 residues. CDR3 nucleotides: TGTGCCAGCAGCCTTCGACCAACGCCACCCAATGAGCAGTTCTTC. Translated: CASSLRPTPPNEQFF.

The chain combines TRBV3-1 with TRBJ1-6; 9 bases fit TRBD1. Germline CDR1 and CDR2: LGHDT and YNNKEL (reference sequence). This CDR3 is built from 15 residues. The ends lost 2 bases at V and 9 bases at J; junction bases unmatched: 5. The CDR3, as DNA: TGTGCCAGCAGCCAAAACAGGGGGCGGGCTTCACCCCTCCACTTT. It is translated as CASSQNRGRASPLHF.

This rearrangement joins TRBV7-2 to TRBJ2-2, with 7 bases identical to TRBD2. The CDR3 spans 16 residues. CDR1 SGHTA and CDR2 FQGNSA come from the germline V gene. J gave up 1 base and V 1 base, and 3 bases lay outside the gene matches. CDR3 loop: CASSLEGGRNTGELFF. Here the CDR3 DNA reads TGTGCCAGCAGCTTAGAGGGCGGGAGGAACACCGGGGAGCTGTTTTTT.

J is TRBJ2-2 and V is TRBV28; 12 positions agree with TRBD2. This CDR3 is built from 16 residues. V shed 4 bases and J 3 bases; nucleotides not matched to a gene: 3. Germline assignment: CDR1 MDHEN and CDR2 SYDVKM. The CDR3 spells CASSSRLAGDTGELFF. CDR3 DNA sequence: TGTGCCAGCAGTTCAAGACTAGCGGGAGACACCGGGGAGCTGTTTTTT. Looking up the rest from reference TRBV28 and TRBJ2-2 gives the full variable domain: DVKVTQSSRYLVKRTGEKVFLECVQDMDHENMFWYRQDPGLGLRLIYFSYDVKMKEKGDIPEGYSVSREKKERFSLILESASTNQTSMYLCASSSRLAGDTGELFFGEGSRLTVL.

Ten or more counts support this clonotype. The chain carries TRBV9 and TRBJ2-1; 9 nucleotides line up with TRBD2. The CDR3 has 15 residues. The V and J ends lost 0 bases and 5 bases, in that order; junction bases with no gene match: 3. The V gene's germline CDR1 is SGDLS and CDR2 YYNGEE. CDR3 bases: TGTGCCAGCAGCGTAGGCGGGAGGGGTAACAATGAGCAGTTCTTC. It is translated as CASSVGGRGNNEQFF.